These T cell receptor beta chains were read from a single sample in a study of shared T cell receptors in the human thymus. TCRdb's table, derived via immunoSEQ multiplex PCR, lists solely in-frame clones and lacks some. The sample carries about 380,000 clones, around 95% recorded once. Sequencing was carried out using thymocytes. The receptor set was obtained from a human donor. Each CDR3 is given with its conserved first and last residue. The order of the fields is D gene, J gene, clone size, V gene, CDR3 protein, CDR3 DNA. A D gene is named only where the DNA matches it firmly. Only part of the rows carry a size: once, few, many, or a class if the clone is expanded.

NA TRBJ2-7 NA TRBV27 CASSFGDEQYF TGTGCCAGCAGTTTTGGAGACGAGCAGTACTTC
NA TRBJ1-2 NA TRBV27 CASSLHYPYGYTF TGTGCCAGCAGTCTTCACTATCCCTATGGCTACACCTTC
NA TRBJ1-1 NA TRBV6-1 CASSDGPPGGDTEAFF TGTGCCAGCAGTGACGGCCCTCCCGGGGGGGACACTGAAGCTTTCTTT
TRBD2 TRBJ2-1 NA TRBV7-8 CASSLPPGTSGSRVQFF TGTGCCAGCAGCTTACCGCCCGGGACTAGCGGGAGTAGGGTGCAGTTCTTC
TRBD1 TRBJ2-7 NA TRBV6-6 CASSYGPQGEYEQYF TGTGCCAGCAGTTACGGGCCCCAGGGGGAGTACGAGCAGTACTTC
NA TRBJ1-2 NA TRBV5-5 CASSLRTPNPANYGYTF TGTGCCAGCAGCTTGCGGACTCCAAACCCAGCTAACTATGGCTACACCTTC
NA TRBJ1-3 NA TRBV4-3 CASSQAVWQGGNTIYF TGCGCCAGCAGCCAAGCAGTTTGGCAGGGAGGGAACACCATATATTTT
NA TRBJ1-2 NA TRBV5-4 CASSGVNGGYTF TGTGCCAGCAGCGGAGTAAACGGGGGCTACACCTTC
TRBD2 TRBJ2-7 NA TRBV5-1 CASSDNSGRAHEQYF TGCGCCAGCAGCGATAATAGCGGGAGGGCCCACGAGCAGTACTTC
NA TRBJ1-1 NA TRBV30 CARRSINTEAFF TGTGCCCGGAGAAGTATAAACACTGAAGCTTTCTTT
TRBD1 TRBJ1-5 NA TRBV10-2 CASSESERGQGRGSNQPQHF TGCGCCAGCAGTGAGTCCGAAAGGGGACAGGGGCGAGGTAGCAATCAGCCCCAGCATTTT
NA TRBJ1-1 NA TRBV2 CASSRPAPGNTEAFF TGTGCCAGCAGTCGGCCCGCGCCGGGGAACACTGAAGCTTTCTTT
NA TRBJ1-1 NA TRBV15 CATSRDQGFGPEAFF TGTGCCACCAGCAGAGATCAGGGGTTTGGGCCTGAAGCTTTCTTT
TRBD2 TRBJ2-5 NA TRBV7-6 CASSFSGTSGRGQETQYF TGTGCCAGCAGCTTTTCCGGGACTAGCGGGCGAGGCCAAGAGACCCAGTACTTC
TRBD2 TRBJ2-3 NA TRBV6-4 CASSPGTSGSLGTDTQYF TGTGCCAGCAGTCCCGGGACTAGCGGGAGCTTGGGCACAGATACGCAGTATTTT
NA TRBJ2-7 NA TRBV5-1 CASSLDDCTEQYF TGCGCCAGCAGCTTGGACGATTGCACCGAGCAGTACTTC
TRBD2 TRBJ2-3 NA TRBV30 CAWPGLGYDTQYF TGTGCCTGGCCGGGACTAGGGTATGATACGCAGTATTTT
TRBD2 TRBJ2-4 NA TRBV5-1 CASSGETSGDFLAKNIQYF TGCGCCAGCAGCGGGGAGACTAGCGGAGATTTCCTAGCCAAAAACATTCAGTACTTC
TRBD2 TRBJ2-1 NA TRBV4-1 CAGSQGPGSGRSGNEQFF TGCGCCGGCAGCCAAGGCCCTGGGAGCGGGAGGTCGGGCAATGAGCAGTTCTTC
TRBD2 TRBJ2-5 NA TRBV2 CASSDGTSGSETQYF TGTGCCAGCAGCGACGGGACTAGCGGGTCGGAGACCCAGTACTTC
TRBD2 TRBJ2-3 NA TRBV7-3 CASSLHGTLAGGPSPITDTQYF TGTGCCAGCAGCTTACACGGAACTTTAGCGGGAGGACCGAGCCCAATCACAGATACGCAGTATTTT
TRBD2 TRBJ2-1 NA TRBV30 CAWRELVGGRAYNEQFF TGTGCCTGGAGAGAATTAGTCGGCGGGAGGGCCTACAATGAGCAGTTCTTC
NA TRBJ1-5 once TRBV19 CASRPERNSNQPQHF TGTGCCAGTAGACCAGAGAGGAATAGCAATCAGCCCCAGCATTTT
TRBD2 TRBJ2-5 once TRBV28 CASSLARLAGVETQYF TGTGCCAGCAGTCTTGCCCGACTAGCGGGAGTGGAGACCCAGTACTTC
TRBD2 TRBJ2-3 NA TRBV15 CATSRVGRERSTDTQYF TGTGCCACCAGCAGAGTTGGGCGGGAGAGGAGCACAGATACGCAGTATTTT
NA TRBJ2-1 NA TRBV4-1 CASSQEVLQGPYNEQFF TGCGCCAGCAGCCAAGAGGTCTTACAGGGTCCCTACAATGAGCAGTTCTTC
TRBD2 TRBJ2-2 NA TRBV10-2 CASSGSPSGSRSTGELFF TGCGCCAGCAGTGGTTCACCTAGCGGGAGTAGGAGCACCGGGGAGCTGTTTTTT
NA TRBJ2-7 NA TRBV19 CASRGLSFSSYEQYF TGTGCCAGTAGGGGGTTGAGTTTTAGCTCCTACGAGCAGTACTTC
TRBD2 TRBJ2-1 NA TRBV27 CASSKTGTSGRAVSNEQFF TGTGCCAGCAGCAAGACCGGGACTAGCGGGAGGGCCGTGTCCAATGAGCAGTTCTTC
TRBD1 TRBJ2-7 NA TRBV13 CASSSGQGIHEQYF TGTGCCAGCAGCTCGGGACAGGGGATTCACGAGCAGTACTTC
NA TRBJ1-1 NA TRBV5-1 CASSPAPRRRGNTEAFF TGCGCCAGCAGCCCGGCGCCGCGGAGGCGCGGGAACACTGAAGCTTTCTTT
TRBD1 TRBJ2-2 NA TRBV14 CASSVDRENTGELFF TGTGCCAGCAGCGTTGACAGGGAGAACACCGGGGAGCTGTTTTTT
TRBD2 TRBJ2-7 NA TRBV11-2 CASSTPGLAGGSSYEQYF TGTGCCAGCAGCACACCGGGACTAGCGGGAGGGAGCTCCTACGAGCAGTACTTC
NA TRBJ2-6 NA TRBV5-1 CAIRGVVSGANVLTF TGCGCCATCCGAGGAGTGGTCTCTGGGGCCAACGTCCTGACTTTC